Following are 20 T cell receptor beta chains from one sample sequenced in a study of T cells after yellow fever vaccination. From the 5' RACE reads, TCRdb called clonotypes with MiXCR, one entry per CDR3 protein. The sample includes about 220,000 distinct CDR3 sequences, approximately 3% of them seen just once. The sequences come from CD4+ T cells sorted from PBMCs, collected 10 days after the yellow fever booster vaccination. Every receptor here comes from a man aged 18-30 years who received the YFV17D yellow fever vaccine.

This clonotype has only a few counts. The chain recombines TRBV2 with TRBJ1-2, with no clear D. Germline assignment: CDR1 SNHLY and CDR2 FYNNEI. V was pared by 2 bases and J by 6 bases, with 22 bases between. The CDR3 loop spans 17 amino acids. The CDR3 region has the DNA TGTGCCAGCAGTGAAAACGTGGGCGGACTGGTGACGGATGGCTACACCTTC. Translation gives CASSENVGGLVTDGYTF.

This clonotype was found a few times. The chain links TRBV3-1 to TRBJ2-5, with no clear D. The CDR3 is 15 amino acids. V lost 4 bases, J lost 2 bases, and 14 bases lay in between. CDR1 is LGHDT and CDR2 is YNNKEL in the germline V gene (reference sequence). CDR3 bases: TGTGCCAGCAGCCTCCCCCCCGGACGGCAAGAGACCCAGTACTTC. It encodes CASSLPPGRQETQYF.

In its sample, this clonotype was seen many times. The chain combines TRBV5-4 with TRBJ2-1, with TRBD1 matching 10 bases. Germline V gene sequence: CDR1 SGHNT, CDR2 YYREEE (reference sequence). J gave up 5 bases and V 0 bases, and 2 bases lay outside the gene matches. The CDR3 is made up of 15 amino acids. The chain's CDR3 is CASSLAGTGDNEQFF. The CDR3 DNA sequence: TGTGCCAGCAGCTTGGCGGGGACAGGGGACAATGAGCAGTTCTTC.

There are many counts of this clonotype. This chain joins TRBV20-1 and TRBJ1-6; a weak D match, TRBD1 (5 bases). V was trimmed by 6 bases and J by 9 bases, leaving 12 bases between them. This CDR3 spans 12 amino acids. CDR1 DFQATT and CDR2 SNEGSKA come from the germline V gene (reference sequence). CDR3 residues: CSAVDSASPLHF. In DNA form, the CDR3 reads TGCAGTGCCGTAGACAGTGCTTCACCCCTCCACTTT.

Written as DNA, the CDR3 is TGTGCCAGCACCCACATCGGGGGACATTATAATTCACCCCTCCACTTT. It encodes CASTHIGGHYNSPLHF. The chain carries TRBV6-2 or TRBV6-3 and TRBJ1-6; D possibly corresponds to TRBD1 (6 bases). Trimming took 7 bases from V and 4 from J, leaving 17 bases between them. CDR1 and CDR2 from the germline V gene are MNHEY and SVGEGT. The CDR3 length is 16 residues.

The sample holds a few counts of this clonotype. V gene TRBV18 combines with J gene TRBJ1-1; a possible D gene is TRBD1 (5 bases). This CDR3 has 16 amino acids. Deletions cut 5 bases from V and 5 bases from J, with 21 bases between. Germline CDR1 KGHSH, CDR2 LQKENI. The CDR3 DNA follows: TGTGCCAGCTCAGTCCTGGGGGATATGACGGGGACTGAAGCTTTCTTT. As protein: CASSVLGDMTGTEAFF.

This clonotype was found a few times. The chain has TRBV21-1 and TRBJ2-7; TRBD1 is the table's D call, not checked against the DNA. TRBV21-1 is tagged as a pseudogene. The CDR3 contains 13 residues. CDR3 region: CASSAGTDYEQYV. CDR3 nucleotide sequence: TGTGCCAGCAGCGCCGGGACGGACTACGAGCAGTACGTC.

This clonotype has ten or more counts. This chain uses TRBV5-1 with TRBJ2-3; D remains ambiguous. Germline V gene lookup returns CDR1 SGHRS and CDR2 YFSETQ. V was shortened by 8 bases and J by 0 bases, with 16 bases between the two germline ends. The CDR3 totals 15 residues. CDR3 amino acids: CASAIPDGSTDTQYF. The CDR3 DNA reads TGCGCCAGTGCCATCCCGGACGGAAGCACAGATACGCAGTATTTT.

This clonotype occurred a few times. The chain employs TRBV10-3 and TRBJ2-7; the D gene is possibly TRBD2 (6 bases). Per germline, CDR1 ENHRY and CDR2 SYGVKD. Trimming removed 3 bases from V and 3 bases from J, with 9 bases in between. CDR3 length: 13 residues. The CDR3 region is CAISDGGIYEQYF. CDR3 bases: TGTGCCATCAGTGATGGAGGGATCTACGAGCAGTACTTC.

This clonotype was counted ten times or more. The V and J genes are TRBV7-3 and TRBJ2-2; TRBD1 aligns across 8 bases. This CDR3 is built from 16 residues. V was pared by 5 bases and J by 4 bases, with 9 bases of the junction left unmatched. The V gene's germline CDR1 is SGHTA and CDR2 FQGTGA. The CDR3 DNA reads as TGTGCCAGCAGCCCCCACAGGGGGAGAATCACCGGGGAGCTGTTTTTT. Translation gives CASSPHRGRITGELFF.

Many counts were recorded for this clonotype. This rearrangement joins TRBV12-3 or TRBV12-4 to TRBJ1-2; possible D gene TRBD1, 6 bases. The CDR3 loop spans 14 amino acids. Deletions cut 3 bases from V and 4 bases from J, with 12 bases between. The CDR3 nucleotides are TGTGCCAGCAGTTTTGGGGGCGGACTCTATGGCTACACCTTC. Amino acid sequence: CASSFGGGLYGYTF.

The J gene is TRBJ1-5, the V gene TRBV5-1; 7 nucleotides line up with TRBD1. The V gene end was trimmed by 1 base and the J gene end by 5 bases; junction bases not matched to a gene: 6. This CDR3 has 15 residues. Per germline, CDR1 SGHRS and CDR2 YFSETQ. CDR3 DNA sequence: TGCGCCAGCAGCTTGATAGGGGGCAGGGATCAGCCCCAGCATTTT. Protein product: CASSLIGGRDQPQHF.

This clonotype occurred a few times. This rearrangement joins TRBV4-2 to TRBJ2-3, with TRBD2 matching over 11 bases. The CDR3 consists of 15 residues. Germline lookup yields CDR1 LGHNA and CDR2 YNFKEQ. Trimming at V came to 5 bases and at J to 4 bases, leaving 5 bases not matched to a gene. In nucleotides, the CDR3 is TGTGCCAGCAGCTTAGCGGGGGGGCAACCAGATACGCAGTATTTT. Its protein product is CASSLAGGQPDTQYF.

Ten or more counts support this clonotype. The chain recombines TRBV7-9 with TRBJ2-3; 8 nucleotides match TRBD2. V shed 0 bases and J 5 bases; nucleotides not matched to a gene: 1. CDR1 and CDR2 from the germline V gene are SEHNR and FQNEAQ (reference sequence). This CDR3 has 14 residues. The CDR3 bases are TGTGCCAGCAGCTTAGCGGGACTAGTAGATACGCAGTATTTT. It specifies CASSLAGLVDTQYF.

The rearrangement joins TRBV4-3 to TRBJ1-4; D gene unclear. Trimming took 1 base from V and 5 from J, leaving 11 bases between them. This CDR3 has 15 residues. The germline gives CDR1 LGHNA, CDR2 YSLEER. This chain's CDR3 is CASSQVRLGNEKLFF. The CDR3 nucleotides are TGCGCCAGCAGCCAAGTACGGCTGGGAAATGAAAAACTGTTTTTT.

This clonotype has at least ten counts. The chain recombines TRBV7-9 with TRBJ2-4; a weak D match, TRBD2 (5 bases). The CDR3 runs to 13 residues. With 5 bases removed from V and 6 bases from J, the gap between germline ends came to 11 bases. Per the germline V gene, CDR1 is SEHNR and CDR2 is FQNEAQ (reference sequence). DNA for the CDR3: TGTGCCAGCAGCCCCCGTGCGGGAAACATTCAGTACTTC. This gives the protein CASSPRAGNIQYF. The variable domain in full, completed from reference TRBV7-9 and TRBJ2-4, reads DTGVSQNPRHKITKRGQNVTFRCDPISEHNRLYWYRQTLGQGPEFLTYFQNEAQLEKSRLLSDRFSAERPKGSFSTLEIQRTEQGDSAMYLCASSPRAGNIQYFGAGTRLSVL.

V usage is TRBV5-1 and J usage is TRBJ2-5; TRBD2 matches at 10 bases. The length of the CDR3 is 16 residues. Germline loops: CDR1 SGHRS, CDR2 YFSETQ. Trimming took 0 bases from V and 4 from J; bases not matched to a gene: 6. The CDR3 here is CASSLGASGGRETQYF. The CDR3, as DNA: TGCGCCAGCAGCTTGGGTGCTAGCGGGGGCCGAGAGACCCAGTACTTC.

This clonotype was counted only a few times. This chain joins TRBV10-3 and TRBJ2-5; unclear D gene. V lost 6 bases, J lost 5 bases, and 16 bases lay in between. The CDR3 is 14 amino acids. Per the germline V gene, CDR1 is ENHRY and CDR2 is SYGVKD. The CDR3 nucleotides read TGTGCCATCAGAGCCGTGCTAGGCCGGGAGACCCAGTACTTC. It codes for CAIRAVLGRETQYF.

The V and J genes are TRBV5-4 and TRBJ2-2, with 10 bases lining up with TRBD1. The junction had 7 bases not matched to a gene; V was cut back by 1 base and J by 4 bases. The CDR3 spans 17 residues. In germline, CDR1 is SGHNT, CDR2 YYREEE (reference sequence). As DNA, the CDR3 is TGTGCCAGCAGCTTGCCGGGACAGGGGTCGATCACCGGGGAGCTGTTTTTT. Protein product: CASSLPGQGSITGELFF.

Ten or more counts support this clonotype. J is TRBJ1-5 and V is TRBV5-1, with 8 bases lining up with TRBD1. V gave up 4 bases and J gave up 2 bases; unmatched junction bases: 5. This CDR3 spans 15 amino acids. CDR1 and CDR2 (germline): SGHRS, YFSETQ. The CDR3 sequence is CASSPGQGGNQPQHF. The CDR3 DNA reads as TGCGCCAGCAGCCCTGGACAGGGCGGCAATCAGCCCCAGCATTTT.